This T cell receptor beta chain was captured in a study of vaccination and CD4 T cells after COVID-19. Notes on this clonotype: As yet, its antigen is unknown.

Treatment given: roughly 10-day PBMC culture with coronavirus spike peptide pools or control peptides (ViraFEST assay). Oncomine TCR Beta short-read sequencing was applied to DNA from cultured CD4+ T cells. TCRdb reprocessed the PCR reads with MiXCR, giving one entry per CDR3 protein. The sample holds around 20,000 distinct CDR3 sequences; roughly 40% are singletons and the top ten take 15% to 20%. The CDR3 is made up of 18 amino acids. The source material was CD4+ T cells from blood, cultured in vitro, sampled before SARS-CoV-2 vaccination. J is TRBJ1-1 and V is TRBV12-1; no DNA check was done on the table's D call, TRBD1. TRBV12-1 is reported as a pseudogene. This sequence was found in a human donor who received a COVID-19 vaccine. The CDR3 here is CASSPPGQGVYMSTEAFF. As DNA, the CDR3 is TGTGCCAGCAGCCCGCCAGGACAGGGGGTCTATATGTCGACTGAAGCTTTCTTT.